This T cell receptor (beta chain) stems from a study of OX40 agonist ivuxolimab in advanced cancers. Background on the study: Patients were given ivuxolimab, an antibody that agonizes OX40 (CD134). The eligibility criteria allowed prior anti-PD-1, anti-PD-L1 or anti-CTLA-4 therapy, and around 40% had some.

Clones were sequenced by immunoSEQ multiplex PCR, and TCRdb holds only the in-frame ones, with some missing. The repertoire holds over 55,000 clones, 84% seen once, with roughly 0.85% in the top ten. Points from the study as a whole: Nonresponders included some who also had low normalized T-cell clonal expansion. Expanded peripheral T cell antigen specificity was not determined.

Germline CDR1 is SEHNR and CDR2 is FQNEAQ (reference sequence). The V end lost 5 bases, the J end lost 5 bases, and 19 bases lay between the germline ends. The CDR3 consists of 16 residues. This clone occurred once. What it binds is not known. The V and J genes are TRBV7-9 and TRBJ2-1; possibly TRBD2 for D (6 bases). The source of this sequence is an adult with an advanced solid tumor such as melanoma, head and neck, liver or kidney cancer. Sequenced material: CD4+ or CD8+ T cells sorted from blood, taken in a trial of the OX40 agonist ivuxolimab. For the CDR3, the DNA is TGTGCCAGCAGCCCTCCCTGGAGGGCCGTGCACAATGAGCAGTTCTTC. Encoded protein: CASSPPWRAVHNEQFF.